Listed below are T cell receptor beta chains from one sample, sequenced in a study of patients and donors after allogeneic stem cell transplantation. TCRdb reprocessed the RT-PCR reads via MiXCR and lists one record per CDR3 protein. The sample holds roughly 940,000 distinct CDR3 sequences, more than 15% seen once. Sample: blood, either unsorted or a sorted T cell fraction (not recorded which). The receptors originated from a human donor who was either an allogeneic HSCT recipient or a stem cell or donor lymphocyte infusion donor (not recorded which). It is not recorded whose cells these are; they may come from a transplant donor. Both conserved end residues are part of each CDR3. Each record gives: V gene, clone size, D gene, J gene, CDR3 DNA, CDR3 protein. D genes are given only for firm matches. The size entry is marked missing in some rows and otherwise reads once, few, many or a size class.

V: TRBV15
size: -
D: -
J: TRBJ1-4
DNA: TGTGCCACCAGCAGAGGGGTTGAAAAACTGTTTTTT
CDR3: CATSRGVEKLFF

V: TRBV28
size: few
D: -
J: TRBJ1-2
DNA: TGTGCCAGCAGTCCAGCGTCTATTGGGACTTATGGCTACACCTTC
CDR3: CASSPASIGTYGYTF

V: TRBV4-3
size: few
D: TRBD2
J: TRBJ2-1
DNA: TGCGCCAGCAGCCGAAGATCCGGGACTAGCGCTCACAATGAGCAGTTCTTC
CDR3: CASSRRSGTSAHNEQFF

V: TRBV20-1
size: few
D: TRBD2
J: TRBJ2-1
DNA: TGCAGTGGAAGACTAGCGGGAGGATCAGAGCAGTTCTTC
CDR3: CSGRLAGGSEQFF

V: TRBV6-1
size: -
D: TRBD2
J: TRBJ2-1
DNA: TGTGCCAGCAGTAAACTAGCGGGGGGGTACAATGAGCAGTTCTTC
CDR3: CASSKLAGGYNEQFF

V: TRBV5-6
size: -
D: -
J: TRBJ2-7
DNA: TGTGCCAGTGATTTAGGGTCCACACCCTACGAGCAGTACTTC
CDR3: CASDLGSTPYEQYF

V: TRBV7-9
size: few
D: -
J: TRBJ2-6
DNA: TGTGCCAGCAGCTTAGAATCGATGAAACTGACTTTC
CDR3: CASSLESMKLTF

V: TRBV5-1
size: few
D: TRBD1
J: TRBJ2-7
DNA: TGCGCCAGCAGCCTCGGGACAGGGAGGAAGACCTACGAGCAGTACTTC
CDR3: CASSLGTGRKTYEQYF

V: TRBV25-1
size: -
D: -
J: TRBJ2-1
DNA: TGTGCCAGCAGTGATCTTACCGGGACACGCTACAATGAGCAGTTCTTC
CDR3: CASSDLTGTRYNEQFF

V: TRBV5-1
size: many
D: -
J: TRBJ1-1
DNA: TGCGCCAGCAGCTTGGAGTACCAGGGAGGCGGGACTGAAGCTTTCTTT
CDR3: CASSLEYQGGGTEAFF

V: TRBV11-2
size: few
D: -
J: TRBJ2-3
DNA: TGTGCCAGCAGCTTAGCGGTCCGCACAGATACGCAGTATTTT
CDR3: CASSLAVRTDTQYF

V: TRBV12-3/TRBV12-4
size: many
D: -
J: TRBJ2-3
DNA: TGTGCCAGCAGTTTTCAAATGATGGATACGCAGTATTTT
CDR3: CASSFQMMDTQYF

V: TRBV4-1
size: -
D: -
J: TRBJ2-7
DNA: TGCGCCAGCAGCTTTCGACAGTTAAGCTCCTACGAGCAGTACTTC
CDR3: CASSFRQLSSYEQYF

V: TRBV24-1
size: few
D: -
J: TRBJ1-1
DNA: TGTGCCACCGCTTCGGGCAAGAACACTGAAGCTTTCTTT
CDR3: CATASGKNTEAFF

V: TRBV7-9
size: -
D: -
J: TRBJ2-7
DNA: TGTGCCAGCAGCTTAGACGTAGGGGCCTACGAGCAGTACTTC
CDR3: CASSLDVGAYEQYF

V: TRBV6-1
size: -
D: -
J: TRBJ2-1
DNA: TGTGCCAGCAGTGACTGGTTTCCGGGGAATGAGCAGTTCTTC
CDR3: CASSDWFPGNEQFF

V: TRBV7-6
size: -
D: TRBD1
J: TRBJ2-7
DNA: TGTGCCAGCAGCCGGACGGACAGGGGGATCTACGAGCAGTACTTC
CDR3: CASSRTDRGIYEQYF

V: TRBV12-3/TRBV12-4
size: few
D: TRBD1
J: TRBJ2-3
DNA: TGTGCCAGCAGTTTAGGGGACAGGGCTGTCGCAGATACGCAGTATTTT
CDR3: CASSLGDRAVADTQYF

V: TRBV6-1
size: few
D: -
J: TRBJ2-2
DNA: TGTGCCAGCCGCGGACAGGGGGGCCTAGCGGGAACCGGGGAGCTGTTTTTT
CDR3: CASRGQGGLAGTGELFF

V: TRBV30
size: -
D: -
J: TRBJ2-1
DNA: TGTGCCTGGAGTCTAGGCGGGACCTTAGTTGGTGAGCAGTTCTTC
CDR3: CAWSLGGTLVGEQFF

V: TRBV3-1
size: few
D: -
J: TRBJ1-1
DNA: TGTGCCAGCAGCTCTAGATGGGACACTGAAGCTTTCTTT
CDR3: CASSSRWDTEAFF